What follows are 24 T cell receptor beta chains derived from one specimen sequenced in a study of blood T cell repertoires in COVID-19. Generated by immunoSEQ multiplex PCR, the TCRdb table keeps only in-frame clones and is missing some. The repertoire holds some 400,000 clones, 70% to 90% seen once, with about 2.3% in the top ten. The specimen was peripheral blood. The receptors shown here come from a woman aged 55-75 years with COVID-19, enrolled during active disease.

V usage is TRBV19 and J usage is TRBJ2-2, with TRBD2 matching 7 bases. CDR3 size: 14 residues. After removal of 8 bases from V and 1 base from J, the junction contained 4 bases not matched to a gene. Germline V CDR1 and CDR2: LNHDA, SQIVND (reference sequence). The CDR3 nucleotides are TGTGCCAGTTATCGCGGGGGGAACACCGGGGAGCTGTTTTTT. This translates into CASYRGGNTGELFF.

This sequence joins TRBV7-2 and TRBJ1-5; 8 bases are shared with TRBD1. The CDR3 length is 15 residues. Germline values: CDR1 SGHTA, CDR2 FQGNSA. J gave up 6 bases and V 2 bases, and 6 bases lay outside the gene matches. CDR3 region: CASSLTGGTGQPQHF. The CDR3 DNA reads TGTGCCAGCAGCTTAACAGGGGGGACCGGTCAGCCCCAGCATTTT.

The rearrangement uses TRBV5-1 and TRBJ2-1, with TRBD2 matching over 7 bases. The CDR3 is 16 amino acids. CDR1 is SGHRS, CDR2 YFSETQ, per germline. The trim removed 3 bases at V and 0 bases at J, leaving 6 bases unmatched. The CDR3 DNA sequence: TGCGCCAGCAGCTCATGGGAGGGGAGCTCCTACAATGAGCAGTTCTTC. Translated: CASSSWEGSSYNEQFF.

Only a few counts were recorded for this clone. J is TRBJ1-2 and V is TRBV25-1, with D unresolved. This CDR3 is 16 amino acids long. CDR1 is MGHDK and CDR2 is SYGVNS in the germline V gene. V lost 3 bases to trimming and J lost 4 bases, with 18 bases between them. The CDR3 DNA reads TGTGCCAGCAGTGATCCTAAGGAGGGTGCCGGCTATGGCTACACCTTC. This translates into CASSDPKEGAGYGYTF.

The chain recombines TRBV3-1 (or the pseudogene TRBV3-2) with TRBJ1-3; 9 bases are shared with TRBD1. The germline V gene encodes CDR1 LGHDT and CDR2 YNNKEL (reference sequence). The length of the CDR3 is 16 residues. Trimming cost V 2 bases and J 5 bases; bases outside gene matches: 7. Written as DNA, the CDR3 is TGTGCCAGCAGCCAACTACAGGGGGCCTCAAGAAACACCATATATTTT. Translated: CASSQLQGASRNTIYF.

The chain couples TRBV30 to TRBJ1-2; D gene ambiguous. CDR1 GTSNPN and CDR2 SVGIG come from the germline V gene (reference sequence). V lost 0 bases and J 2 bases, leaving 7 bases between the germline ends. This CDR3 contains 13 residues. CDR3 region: CAWSVATNYGYTF. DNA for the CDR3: TGTGCCTGGAGTGTGGCCACAAACTATGGCTACACCTTC.

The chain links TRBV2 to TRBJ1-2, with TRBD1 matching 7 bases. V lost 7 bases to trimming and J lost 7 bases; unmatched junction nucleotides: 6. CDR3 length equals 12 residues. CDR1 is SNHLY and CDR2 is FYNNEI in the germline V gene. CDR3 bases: TGTGCCAGCACCACAGGGGCCGGTGGCTACACCTTC. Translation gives CASTTGAGGYTF.

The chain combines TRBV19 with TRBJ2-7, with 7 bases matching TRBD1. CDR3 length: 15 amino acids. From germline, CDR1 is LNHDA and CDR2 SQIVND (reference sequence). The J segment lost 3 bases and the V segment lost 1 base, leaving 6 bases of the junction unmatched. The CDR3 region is CASSIARDRNYEQYF. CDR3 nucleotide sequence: TGTGCCAGTAGTATAGCTAGGGACAGAAACTACGAGCAGTACTTC.

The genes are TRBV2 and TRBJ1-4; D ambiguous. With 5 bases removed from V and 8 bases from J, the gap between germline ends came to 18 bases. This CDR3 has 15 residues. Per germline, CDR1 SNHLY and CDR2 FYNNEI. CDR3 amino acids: CASSPTTGSGEKLFF. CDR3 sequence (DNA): TGTGCCAGCAGTCCCACCACCGGGTCGGGAGAAAAACTGTTTTTT. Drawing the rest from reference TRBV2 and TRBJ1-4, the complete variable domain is EPEVTQTPSHQVTQMGQEVILRCVPISNHLYFYWYRQILGQKVEFLVSFYNNEISEKSEIFDDQFSVERPDGSNFTLKIRSTKLEDSAMYFCASSPTTGSGEKLFFGSGTQLSVL.

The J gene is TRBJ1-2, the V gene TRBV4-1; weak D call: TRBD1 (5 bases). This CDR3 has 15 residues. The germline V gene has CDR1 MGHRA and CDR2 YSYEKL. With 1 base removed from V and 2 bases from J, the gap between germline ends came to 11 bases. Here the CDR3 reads CASSQGGGKNYGYTF. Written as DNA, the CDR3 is TGCGCCAGCAGCCAAGGGGGGGGTAAAAACTATGGCTACACCTTC.

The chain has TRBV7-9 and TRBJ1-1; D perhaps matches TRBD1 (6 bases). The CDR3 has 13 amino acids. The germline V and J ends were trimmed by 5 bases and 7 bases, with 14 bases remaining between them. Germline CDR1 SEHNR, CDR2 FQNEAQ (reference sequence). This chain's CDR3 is CASSPTGFIEAFF. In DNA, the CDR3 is TGTGCCAGCAGCCCCACAGGGTTCATTGAAGCTTTCTTT. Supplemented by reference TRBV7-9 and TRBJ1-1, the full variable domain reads DTGVSQNPRHKITKRGQNVTFRCDPISEHNRLYWYRQTLGQGPEFLTYFQNEAQLEKSRLLSDRFSAERPKGSFSTLEIQRTEQGDSAMYLCASSPTGFIEAFFGQGTRLTVV.

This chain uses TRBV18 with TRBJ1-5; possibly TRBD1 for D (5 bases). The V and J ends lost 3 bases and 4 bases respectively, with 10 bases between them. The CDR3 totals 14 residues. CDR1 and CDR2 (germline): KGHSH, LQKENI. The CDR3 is CASSPGRVNQPQHF. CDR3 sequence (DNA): TGTGCCAGCTCACCGGGCAGGGTGAATCAGCCCCAGCATTTT.

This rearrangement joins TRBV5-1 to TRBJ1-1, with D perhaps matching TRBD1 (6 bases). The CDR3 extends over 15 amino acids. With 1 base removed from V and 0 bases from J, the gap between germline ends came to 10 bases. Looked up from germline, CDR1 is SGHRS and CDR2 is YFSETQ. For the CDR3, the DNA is TGCGCCAGCAGCTTGACAGGGAATGTGAACACTGAAGCTTTCTTT. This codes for CASSLTGNVNTEAFF.

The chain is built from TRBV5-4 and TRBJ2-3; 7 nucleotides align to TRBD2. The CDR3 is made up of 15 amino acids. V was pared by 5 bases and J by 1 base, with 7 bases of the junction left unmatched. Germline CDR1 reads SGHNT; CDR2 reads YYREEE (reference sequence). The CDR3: CASRNLGGGTDTQYF. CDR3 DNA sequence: TGTGCCAGCAGGAATCTGGGGGGGGGCACAGATACGCAGTATTTT.

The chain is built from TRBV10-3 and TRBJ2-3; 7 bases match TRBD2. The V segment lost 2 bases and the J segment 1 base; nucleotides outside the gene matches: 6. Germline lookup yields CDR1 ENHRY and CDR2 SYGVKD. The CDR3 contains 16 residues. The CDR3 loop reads CAISEGALAGTDTQYF. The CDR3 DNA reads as TGTGCCATCAGTGAGGGGGCGCTAGCGGGCACAGATACGCAGTATTTT.

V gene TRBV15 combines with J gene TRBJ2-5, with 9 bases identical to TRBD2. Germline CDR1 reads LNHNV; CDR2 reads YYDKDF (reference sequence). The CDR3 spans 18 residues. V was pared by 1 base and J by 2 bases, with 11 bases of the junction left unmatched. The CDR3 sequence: CATSRVGPLAGRQETQYF. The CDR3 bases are TGTGCCACCAGCAGAGTGGGGCCTCTAGCGGGGAGGCAAGAGACCCAGTACTTC.

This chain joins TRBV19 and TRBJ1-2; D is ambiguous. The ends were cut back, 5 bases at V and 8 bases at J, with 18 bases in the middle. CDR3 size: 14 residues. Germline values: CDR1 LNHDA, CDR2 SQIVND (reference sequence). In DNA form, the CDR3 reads TGTGCCAGTAGTGTCTCCCTAGGTGGCGGCGGCTACACCTTC. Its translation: CASSVSLGGGGYTF.

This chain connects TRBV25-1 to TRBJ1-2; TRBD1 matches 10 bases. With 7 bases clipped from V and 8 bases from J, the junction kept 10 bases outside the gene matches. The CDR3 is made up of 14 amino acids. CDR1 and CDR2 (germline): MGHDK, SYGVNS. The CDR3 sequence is CASKRPGQGRGYTF. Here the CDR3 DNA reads TGTGCCAGCAAACGGCCGGGACAGGGGCGCGGCTACACCTTC.

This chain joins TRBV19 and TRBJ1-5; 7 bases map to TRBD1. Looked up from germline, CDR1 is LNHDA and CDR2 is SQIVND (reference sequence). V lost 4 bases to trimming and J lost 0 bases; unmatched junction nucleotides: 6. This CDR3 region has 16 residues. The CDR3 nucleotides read TGTGCCAGTAGTACGGGACAGATCCATAGCAATCAGCCCCAGCATTTT. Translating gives CASSTGQIHSNQPQHF.

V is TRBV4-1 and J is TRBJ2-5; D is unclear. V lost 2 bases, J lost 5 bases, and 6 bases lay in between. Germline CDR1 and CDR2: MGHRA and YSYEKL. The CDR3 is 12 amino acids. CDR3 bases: TGCGCCAGCAGCCAACCCGGGGAGACCCAGTACTTC. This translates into CASSQPGETQYF.

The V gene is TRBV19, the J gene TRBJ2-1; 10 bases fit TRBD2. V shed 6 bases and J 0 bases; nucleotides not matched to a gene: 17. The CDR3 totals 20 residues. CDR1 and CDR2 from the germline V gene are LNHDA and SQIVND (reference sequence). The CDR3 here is CASSSPPGASGGSSYNEQFF. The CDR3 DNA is TGTGCCAGTAGCTCCCCACCTGGGGCTAGCGGGGGCAGCTCCTACAATGAGCAGTTCTTC.

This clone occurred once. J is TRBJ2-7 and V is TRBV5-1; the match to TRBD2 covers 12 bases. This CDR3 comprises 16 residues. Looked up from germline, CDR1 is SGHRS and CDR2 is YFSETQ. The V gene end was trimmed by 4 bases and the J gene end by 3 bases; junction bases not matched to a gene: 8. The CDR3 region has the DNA TGCGCCAGCAGCGCAAAACTAGCGGGGGGTTTCTACGAGCAGTACTTC. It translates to CASSAKLAGGFYEQYF.

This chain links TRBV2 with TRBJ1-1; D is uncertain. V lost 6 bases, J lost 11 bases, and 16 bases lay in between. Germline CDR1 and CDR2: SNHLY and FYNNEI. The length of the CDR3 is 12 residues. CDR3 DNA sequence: TGTGCCAGCAGGGCCGGAAAACTAGGGGCTTTCTTT. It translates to CASRAGKLGAFF.

CDR3 in DNA: TGCGCCAGCAGTTCCGGGACAGGGGGTAATGAGCAGTTCTTC. Residues: CASSSGTGGNEQFF. The chain recombines TRBV5-1 with TRBJ2-1; TRBD1 agrees at 11 bases. Germline-derived CDR1 and CDR2 are SGHRS and YFSETQ. CDR3 length: 14 amino acids. Trimming cost V 5 bases and J 7 bases; bases outside gene matches: 5.